Shown below are 27 T cell receptor beta chains from a single sample sequenced in a study of CD8 T cells in Susac syndrome. A quantity of about 0.45 to 1 ug RNA underwent reverse transcription using random hexamers. One entry per CDR3 protein results from TCRdb running MiXCR on the immunoSEQ multiplex PCR reads. The sample records approximately 170,000 distinct CDR3 sequences, over 85% being singletons. The source material was CD4+ T cells from PBMCs. These receptors all come from a human donor in good health.

The chain links TRBV5-4 to TRBJ1-2; maybe TRBD1 (6 bases). The V gene's germline CDR1 is SGHNT and CDR2 YYREEE (reference sequence). This CDR3 contains 13 residues. The germline V and J ends were trimmed by 5 bases and 0 bases, with 8 bases remaining between them. The CDR3: CASRRQANYGYTF. Written as DNA, the CDR3 is TGTGCCAGCAGAAGACAGGCTAACTATGGCTACACCTTC.

The V gene is TRBV27, the J gene TRBJ1-4; D uncertain. Trimming shortened V by 0 bases and J by 5 bases, and 7 bases separated the two germline ends. The CDR3 consists of 14 residues. CDR1 is MNHEY, CDR2 SMNVEV, per germline (reference sequence). CDR3 in DNA: TGTGCCAGCAGTTTATCCTCGGCCAATGAAAAACTGTTTTTT. This gives the protein CASSLSSANEKLFF.

The gene calls are TRBV15 and TRBJ2-1; D may correspond to TRBD1 or TRBD2 (5 bases each). Germline V gives CDR1 LNHNV, CDR2 YYDKDF (reference sequence). The V end was cut by 8 bases, the J end by 9 bases, with 32 bases between. CDR3 length: 18 amino acids. The CDR3 reads CATSSTGGYGWGYGEQFF. The CDR3 DNA reads as TGTGCCACCTCCAGCACCGGTGGGTATGGTTGGGGGTATGGTGAGCAGTTCTTC.

J is TRBJ1-2 and V is TRBV29-1; D not certain. CDR3 length: 14 residues. Germline V gene sequence: CDR1 SQVTM, CDR2 ANQGSEA. With 5 bases removed from V and 1 base from J, the gap between germline ends came to 14 bases. The CDR3: CSVSATYNNYGYTF. The CDR3, as DNA: TGCAGCGTTTCCGCTACTTATAATAACTATGGCTACACCTTC.

The chain links TRBV12-3 or TRBV12-4 to TRBJ2-2; D uncertain. Trimming cost V 2 bases and J 0 bases, with 1 base left between them. CDR3 length: 13 amino acids. The CDR3 reads CASSLSNTGELFF. The DNA of the CDR3 is TGTGCCAGCAGTTTATCGAACACCGGGGAGCTGTTTTTT.

This clonotype occurred once. The chain has TRBV12-3 or TRBV12-4 and TRBJ2-2; D perhaps matches TRBD2 (5 bases). This CDR3 is built from 15 residues. V was trimmed by 6 bases and J by 5 bases, leaving 16 bases between them. CDR3 sequence: CASRIGRRGTGELFF. CDR3 DNA: TGTGCCAGCAGAATAGGACGTCGGGGAACCGGGGAGCTGTTTTTT.

V and J are TRBV20-1 and TRBJ2-3; 11 nucleotides align to TRBD2. From germline, CDR1 is DFQATT and CDR2 SNEGSKA (reference sequence). Trimming at V came to 6 bases and at J to 4 bases, leaving 6 bases not matched to a gene. The CDR3 contains 14 residues. DNA of the CDR3: TGCAGTGCCGTCCTAGCGGGGGGATCAGATACGCAGTATTTT. It specifies CSAVLAGGSDTQYF.

This chain joins TRBV2 and TRBJ1-1; 7 positions match TRBD1. Germline-derived CDR1 and CDR2 are SNHLY and FYNNEI. CDR3 size: 13 residues. Trimming removed 5 bases from V and 3 bases from J; junction bases left unmatched: 3. CDR3 sequence (DNA): TGTGCCAGCAGTCAGGGGGGCGACACTGAAGCTTTCTTT. Amino acids: CASSQGGDTEAFF.

The chain recombines TRBV18 with TRBJ2-3; D is unclear. This CDR3 comprises 12 residues. Per germline, CDR1 KGHSH and CDR2 LQKENI. Trimming removed 6 bases at V and 1 base at J, with 5 bases between. In nucleotides, the CDR3 is TGTGCCAGCTCGAGCGGCACAGATACGCAGTATTTT. Protein: CASSSGTDTQYF.

The chain is built from TRBV29-1 and TRBJ1-4; 7 nucleotides line up with TRBD1. Germline trimming cut 3 bases from V and 6 bases from J; bases unmatched to any gene: 4. The germline gives CDR1 SQVTM, CDR2 ANQGSEA. The CDR3 sequence is 13 residues long. CDR3 protein: CSVDGTEDEKLFF. For the CDR3, the DNA is TGCAGCGTTGACGGGACAGAGGATGAAAAACTGTTTTTT.

The chain joins TRBV28 to TRBJ2-1; 13 bases line up with TRBD2. There are 16 residues in the CDR3. The germline CDR1 and CDR2 sequences are MDHEN and SYDVKM. V dropped 3 bases and J dropped 2; count of bases not matched to a gene: 1. The CDR3, as DNA: TGTGCCAGCAGTTTGACTAGCGGGGGGCCCTACAATGAGCAGTTCTTC. This encodes CASSLTSGGPYNEQFF.

The chain combines TRBV6-5 with TRBJ2-7, with D possibly TRBD2 on 6 matching bases. This CDR3 has 14 residues. The germline V and J ends were trimmed by 6 bases and 4 bases, with 16 bases remaining between them. Germline CDR1 MNHEY, CDR2 SVGAGI. The CDR3 DNA is TGTGCCAGCAGCCCCCCGGGGGTTGATTACGAGCAGTACTTC. This codes for CASSPPGVDYEQYF.

This chain connects TRBV29-1 to TRBJ1-1; unclear D gene. This CDR3 spans 13 amino acids. Deletions cut 5 bases from V and 2 bases from J, with 12 bases between. Germline V gene data show CDR1 as SQVTM and CDR2 as ANQGSEA. The CDR3 protein is CSVFGRTNTEAFF. DNA of the CDR3: TGCAGCGTTTTCGGACGGACCAACACTGAAGCTTTCTTT.

This chain joins TRBV29-1 and TRBJ1-2; 8 bases fit TRBD1. V was pared by 7 bases and J by 6 bases, with 16 bases of the junction left unmatched. Germline V lookup: CDR1 SQVTM, CDR2 ANQGSEA. This CDR3 is built from 15 residues. In nucleotides, the CDR3 is TGCAGCGGTAGCTCAGGGGGCCAAGGTGTTAATGGCTACACCTTC. This translates into CSGSSGGQGVNGYTF. Using reference TRBV29-1 and TRBJ1-2 for the parts outside the CDR3, the full variable domain is SAVISQKPSRDICQRGTSLTIQCQVDSQVTMMFWYRQQPGQSLTLIATANQGSEATYESGFVIDKFPISRPNLTFSTLTVSNMSPEDSSIYLCSGSSGGQGVNGYTFGSGTRLTVV.

This clonotype has only one observation. The CDR3 spells CATSDDRAGELFF. The CDR3 DNA follows: TGTGCCACCAGTGATGACAGGGCCGGGGAGCTGTTTTTT. The chain combines TRBV24-1 with TRBJ2-2; 7 bases fit TRBD1. Germline-derived CDR1 and CDR2 are KGHDR and SFDVKD. CDR3 length: 13 amino acids. Germline trimming cut 3 bases from V and 6 bases from J; bases unmatched to any gene: 0.

The V call is TRBV30, the J call TRBJ1-1; D not certain. V was shortened by 0 bases and J by 6 bases, with 8 bases between the two germline ends. Germline assignment: CDR1 GTSNPN and CDR2 SVGIG (reference sequence). The CDR3 sequence is 12 residues long. The CDR3 DNA sequence: TGTGCCTGGAGTGTACTACAGCCTGAAGCTTTCTTT. This codes for CAWSVLQPEAFF.

J is TRBJ2-5 and V is TRBV3-1, with D possibly being TRBD1 (6 bases). Trimming shortened V by 3 bases and J by 0 bases, and 11 bases separated the two germline ends. CDR3 size: 15 residues. Germline-derived CDR1 and CDR2 are LGHDT and YNNKEL (reference sequence). The CDR3 region is CASSHANRDQETQYF. The CDR3 DNA is TGTGCCAGCAGCCATGCAAACAGGGACCAAGAGACCCAGTACTTC.

The CDR3 protein is CASSFGGAASYNEQFF. In nucleotides, the CDR3 is TGTGCCAGCAGTTTTGGGGGGGCCGCGTCCTACAATGAGCAGTTCTTC. This sequence joins TRBV6-5 and TRBJ2-1; perhaps TRBD2 as D (7 bases). The CDR3 sequence is 16 residues long. The V and J ends lost 4 bases and 1 base respectively, with 14 bases between them. Germline assignment: CDR1 MNHEY and CDR2 SVGAGI.

V is TRBV20-1 and J is TRBJ2-7; TRBD2 matches at 7 bases. V lost 3 bases and J lost 3; bases outside the gene matches: 2. CDR1 DFQATT and CDR2 SNEGSKA come from the germline V gene (reference sequence). The CDR3 spans 12 residues. The chain's CDR3 is CSASSGGYEQYF. The CDR3 bases are TGCAGTGCTAGTTCGGGGGGCTACGAGCAGTACTTC.

The V gene is TRBV4-2, the J gene TRBJ1-2; D is undetermined. V was cut by 0 bases and J by 0 bases, with 8 bases left in between. The CDR3 is 15 amino acids. Germline loops: CDR1 LGHNA, CDR2 YNFKEQ. The CDR3 protein is CASSQDPIANYGYTF. DNA for the CDR3: TGTGCCAGCAGCCAAGACCCGATAGCTAACTATGGCTACACCTTC.

V usage is TRBV5-4 and J usage is TRBJ1-2; D remains ambiguous. The germline V gene encodes CDR1 SGHNT and CDR2 YYREEE (reference sequence). Trimming removed 4 bases at V and 0 bases at J, with 13 bases between. The CDR3 covers 15 residues. The CDR3 DNA sequence: TGTGCCAGCAGCCAGAATCAATCTCCTAACTATGGCTACACCTTC. Translated: CASSQNQSPNYGYTF. The variable domain in full, with the rest retrieved from reference TRBV5-4 and TRBJ1-2, is ETGVTQSPTHLIKTRGQQVTLRCSSQSGHNTVSWYQQALGQGPQFIFQYYREEENGRGNFPPRFSGLQFPNYSSELNVNALELDDSALYLCASSQNQSPNYGYTFGSGTRLTVV.

The chain combines TRBV2 with TRBJ1-2; no reliable D call. The CDR3 loop spans 13 amino acids. Per germline, CDR1 SNHLY and CDR2 FYNNEI. Trimming stripped 8 bases from V and 0 bases from J, with 10 bases between. CDR3 nucleotides: TGTGCCAGCGAACCCGAAACTAACTATGGCTACACCTTC. Translated: CASEPETNYGYTF. Using reference TRBV2 and TRBJ1-2 for the parts outside the CDR3, the full variable domain is EPEVTQTPSHQVTQMGQEVILRCVPISNHLYFYWYRQILGQKVEFLVSFYNNEISEKSEIFDDQFSVERPDGSNFTLKIRSTKLEDSAMYFCASEPETNYGYTFGSGTRLTVV.

The gene calls are TRBV3-1 and TRBJ2-5; possibly TRBD1 for D (5 bases). CDR1 is LGHDT, CDR2 YNNKEL, per germline (reference sequence). The CDR3 runs 13 residues. Trimming removed 0 bases at V and 7 bases at J, with 9 bases between. The DNA of the CDR3 is TGTGCCAGCAGCCAAGAGGGGCGGAGGACCCAGTACTTC. Protein sequence: CASSQEGRRTQYF.

This CDR3 is CASSQRSGGVEEQYF. The CDR3 nucleotides are TGCGCCAGCAGCCAGAGGAGCGGGGGGGTCGAAGAGCAGTACTTC. The rearrangement joins TRBV4-1 to TRBJ2-7; 10 bases fit TRBD2. CDR1 and CDR2 from the germline V gene are MGHRA and YSYEKL. The CDR3 consists of 15 residues. The junction had 9 bases not matched to a gene; V was cut back by 3 bases and J by 7 bases.

This chain connects TRBV29-1 to TRBJ1-1; D is unclear. The CDR3 sequence is 13 residues long. V lost 3 bases and J 1 base, leaving 9 bases between the germline ends. Per the germline V gene, CDR1 is SQVTM and CDR2 is ANQGSEA. The CDR3 here is CSVDDGGNTEAFF. The CDR3 coding sequence is TGCAGCGTTGACGACGGTGGGAACACTGAAGCTTTCTTT.

This chain uses TRBV20-1 with TRBJ2-3; TRBD1 agrees at 8 bases. In germline, CDR1 is DFQATT, CDR2 SNEGSKA (reference sequence). After removal of 5 bases from V and 3 bases from J, the junction contained 13 bases not matched to a gene. The CDR3 totals 16 residues. The CDR3 is CSASGQGGVSTDTQYF. In DNA, the CDR3 is TGCAGTGCTTCCGGACAGGGCGGGGTCAGTACAGATACGCAGTATTTT.

The chain joins TRBV5-6 to TRBJ2-5, with no clear D. The CDR3 consists of 13 residues. CDR1 is SGHDT, CDR2 YYEEEE, per germline. The V end was cut by 2 bases, the J end by 4 bases, with 9 bases between. The CDR3 DNA reads as TGTGCCAGCAGCTTTGCCGTAGGAGAGACCCAGTACTTC. Translating gives CASSFAVGETQYF.